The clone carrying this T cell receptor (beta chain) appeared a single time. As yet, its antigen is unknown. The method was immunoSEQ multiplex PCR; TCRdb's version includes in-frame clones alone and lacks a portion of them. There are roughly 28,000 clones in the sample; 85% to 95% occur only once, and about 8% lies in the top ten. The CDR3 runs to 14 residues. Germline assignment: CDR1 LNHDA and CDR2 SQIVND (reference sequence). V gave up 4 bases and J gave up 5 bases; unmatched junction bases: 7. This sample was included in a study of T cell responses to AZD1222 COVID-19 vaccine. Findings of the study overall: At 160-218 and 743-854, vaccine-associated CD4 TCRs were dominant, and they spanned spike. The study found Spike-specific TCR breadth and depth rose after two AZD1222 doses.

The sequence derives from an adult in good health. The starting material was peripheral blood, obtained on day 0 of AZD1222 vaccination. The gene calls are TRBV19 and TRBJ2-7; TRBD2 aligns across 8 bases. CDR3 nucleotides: TGTGCCAGTAGTAGCGGGACTAGTGGGCACGAGCAGTACTTC. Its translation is CASSSGTSGHEQYF.